The rows below give T cell receptor beta chains drawn from one sample of a study of blood T cell repertoires in COVID-19. The table came from immunoSEQ multiplex PCR; TCRdb's copy has only in-frame clones and leaves some out. The sample has about 220,000 clones, 87% seen once. Sequencing used peripheral blood. These receptor sequences come from a man in his forties with active or convalescent COVID-19. Each CDR3 is given with its conserved first and last residue. D genes are given only for firm matches. Some rows have no size entry. The others give once, few or many, or a class for an expanded clone.

V gene	J gene	D gene	clone size	CDR3 DNA	CDR3 protein
TRBV4-1	TRBJ1-2	TRBD1	few	TGCGCCAGCAGCCAAGCGGGACAGGGAGGCGGCTACACCTTC	CASSQAGQGGGYTF
TRBV2	TRBJ2-1	-	-	TGTGCCAGCACCTCTACGGCCTACAATGAGCAGTTCTTC	CASTSTAYNEQFF
TRBV5-1	TRBJ2-5	-	-	TGCGCCAGCAGCCGGGGCCCCCCACAGGGCACGCAAGAGACCCAGTACTTC	CASSRGPPQGTQETQYF
TRBV27	TRBJ2-7	-	-	TGTGCCAGCAGTTTAACTAGCTACTACGAGCAGTACTTC	CASSLTSYYEQYF
TRBV3-1/TRBV3-2	TRBJ2-1	TRBD2	-	TGTGCCAGCAGCCACACGACTAGCGGGAAGCACAATGAGCAGTTCTTC	CASSHTTSGKHNEQFF
TRBV24-1	TRBJ2-1	TRBD1	-	TGTGCCACCGGGACAGCAAAAGATAATCCTTACAATGAGCAGTTCTTC	CATGTAKDNPYNEQFF
TRBV12-3/TRBV12-4	TRBJ1-2	TRBD1	-	TGTGCCAGCCGGTCAGGGGGCATAGGCTACACCTTC	CASRSGGIGYTF
TRBV5-1	TRBJ2-7	-	few	TGCGCCAGCAGCCCCCTCGACGAGCAGTACTTC	CASSPLDEQYF
TRBV6-2/TRBV6-3	TRBJ2-7	TRBD2	-	TGTGCCAGCAGTTACTTAGGCGGGAGGGTCTACGAGCAGTACTTC	CASSYLGGRVYEQYF
TRBV24-1	TRBJ2-5	TRBD1	-	TGTGCCACCAGTGACGCCGCCGGGGACAGGGGGGAGACCCAGTACTTC	CATSDAAGDRGETQYF
TRBV21-1	TRBJ1-6	-	-	TGTGCCAGCAGCAAACGCGGGACAGGGCTTAATTCACCCCTCCACTTT	CASSKRGTGLNSPLHF
TRBV28	TRBJ2-3	-	-	TGTGCCAGCAGTTTACGGGGGTGGAGAGGATTTAGCACAGATACGCAGTATTTT	CASSLRGWRGFSTDTQYF
TRBV19	TRBJ2-7	-	-	TGTGCCAGTAGTATAGAACCTCAGGGGTCCTACGAGCAGTACTTC	CASSIEPQGSYEQYF